Listed here is a single TCR beta chain. Antigen specificity is unknown. This record comes from a study of cytomegalovirus exposure and HLA in healthy donors. The protocol was immunoSEQ multiplex PCR, while the TCRdb copy is restricted to in-frame clones and leaves out a portion. The repertoire holds 150,000 to 200,000 clones, with around nine tenths as singletons. CDR1 and CDR2 (germline): SGHVS, FNYEAQ. The ends were cut back, 5 bases at V and 0 bases at J, with 7 bases in the middle. The CDR3 consists of 14 residues. Broader study findings: Most TCR sequences were rare, but some public TCRs occurred in many donors.

Source material: PBMCs. The chain uses TRBV7-6 and TRBJ2-2, with no clear D. This TCR came from a woman aged 18-29 years in good health and CMV-seropositive. This CDR3 reads CASSPIPNTGELFF. CDR3 DNA: TGTGCCAGCAGCCCAATTCCGAACACCGGGGAGCTGTTTTTT. The variable domain in full, with the rest retrieved from reference TRBV7-6 and TRBJ2-2, is GAGVSQSPRYKVTKRGQDVALRCDPISGHVSLYWYRQALGQGPEFLTYFNYEAQQDKSGLPNDRFSAERPEGSISTLTIQRTEQRDSAMYRCASSPIPNTGELFFGEGSRLTVL.